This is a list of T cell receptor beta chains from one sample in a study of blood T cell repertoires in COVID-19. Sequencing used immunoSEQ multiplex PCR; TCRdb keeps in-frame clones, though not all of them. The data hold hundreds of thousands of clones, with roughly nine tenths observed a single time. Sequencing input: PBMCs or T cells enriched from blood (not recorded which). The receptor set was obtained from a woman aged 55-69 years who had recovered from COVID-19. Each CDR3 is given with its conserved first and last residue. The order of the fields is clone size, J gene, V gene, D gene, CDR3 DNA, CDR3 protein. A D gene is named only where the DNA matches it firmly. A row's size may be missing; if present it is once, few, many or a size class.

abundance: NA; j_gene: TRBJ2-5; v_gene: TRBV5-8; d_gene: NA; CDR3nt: TGTGCCAGCAGCTTGATATCGGTTCAAGAGACCCAGTACTTC; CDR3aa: CASSLISVQETQYF
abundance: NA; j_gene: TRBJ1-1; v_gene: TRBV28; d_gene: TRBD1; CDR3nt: TGTGCCAGCAGCCCTCTACAGGGGGCCGAAGCTTTCTTT; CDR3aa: CASSPLQGAEAFF
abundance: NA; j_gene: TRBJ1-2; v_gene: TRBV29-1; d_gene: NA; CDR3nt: TGCAGCGTGCGCACAGGGACCTATGGCTACACCTTC; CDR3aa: CSVRTGTYGYTF
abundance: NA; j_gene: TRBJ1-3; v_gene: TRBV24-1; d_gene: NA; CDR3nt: TGTGCCACCAGTGACCCGGGTAACTCTGGAAACACCATATATTTT; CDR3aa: CATSDPGNSGNTIYF
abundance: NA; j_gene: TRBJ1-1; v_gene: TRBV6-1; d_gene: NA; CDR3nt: TGTGCCAGCAGTGAAGAGATGTTTGGCAGGGCGAACACTGAAGCTTTCTTT; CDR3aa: CASSEEMFGRANTEAFF
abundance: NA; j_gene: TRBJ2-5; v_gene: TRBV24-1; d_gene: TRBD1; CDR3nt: TGTGCCACCAGTGGCGGGACAGGTTTTAGAGAGACCCAGTACTTC; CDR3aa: CATSGGTGFRETQYF
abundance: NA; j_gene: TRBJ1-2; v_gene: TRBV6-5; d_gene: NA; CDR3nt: TGTGCCAGCAGCCGCTACGGCTACACCTTC; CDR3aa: CASSRYGYTF
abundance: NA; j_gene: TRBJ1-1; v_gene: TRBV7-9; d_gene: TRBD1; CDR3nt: TGTGCCAACCTACCGGGACAGGCGTTGAACACTGAAGCTTTCTTT; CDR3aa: CANLPGQALNTEAFF
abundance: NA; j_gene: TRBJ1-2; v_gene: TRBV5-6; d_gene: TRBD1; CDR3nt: TGTGCCAGCAGAAACAGGGGGGAGTATGGCTACACCTTC; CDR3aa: CASRNRGEYGYTF
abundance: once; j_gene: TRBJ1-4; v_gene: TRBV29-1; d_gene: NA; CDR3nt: TGCAGCGCCCTGGCGGGGGACGAAAAACTGTTTTTT; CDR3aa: CSALAGDEKLFF
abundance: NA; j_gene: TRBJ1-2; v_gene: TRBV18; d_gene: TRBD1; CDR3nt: TGTGCCAGCTCAACTGAGACAGGGAGAGGCTACACCTTC; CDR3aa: CASSTETGRGYTF
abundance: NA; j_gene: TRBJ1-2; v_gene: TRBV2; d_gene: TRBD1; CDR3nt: TGTGCCAGCATCTTTACCAGGGGGCGAGATGGCTACACCTTC; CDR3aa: CASIFTRGRDGYTF
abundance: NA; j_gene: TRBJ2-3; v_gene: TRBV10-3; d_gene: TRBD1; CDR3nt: TGTGCCATTCAGGGGGTTCACACAGATACGCAGTATTTT; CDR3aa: CAIQGVHTDTQYF
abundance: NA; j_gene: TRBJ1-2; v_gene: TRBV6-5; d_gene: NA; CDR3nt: TGTGCCAGCAGTTACGCTTCATACAGGGAACCCAATGGCTACACCTTC; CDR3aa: CASSYASYREPNGYTF
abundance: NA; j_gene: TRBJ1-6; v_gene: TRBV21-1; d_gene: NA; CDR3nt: TGTGCCAGCAGCAAAGGGAAGACAGCCAAAACTAATTCACCCCTCCACTTT; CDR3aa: CASSKGKTAKTNSPLHF
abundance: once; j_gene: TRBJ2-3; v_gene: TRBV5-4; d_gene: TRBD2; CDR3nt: TGTGCCAGCAGCTTGCGAAGCGGGGGGGCCGCAGATACGCAGTATTTT; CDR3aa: CASSLRSGGAADTQYF
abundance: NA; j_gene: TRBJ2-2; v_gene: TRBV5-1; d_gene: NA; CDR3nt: TGCGCCAGCAGCTTGGCGACAGGCTCAGCCGGGGAGCTGTTTTTT; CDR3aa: CASSLATGSAGELFF
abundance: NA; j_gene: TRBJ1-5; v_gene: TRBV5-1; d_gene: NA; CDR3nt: TGCGCCAGCAGTATTGGAGGACCCGCCGGGAATCAGCCCCAGCATTTT; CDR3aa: CASSIGGPAGNQPQHF
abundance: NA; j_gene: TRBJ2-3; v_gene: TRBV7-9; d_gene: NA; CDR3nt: TGTGCCAGCAGTTACCTTGGAGGCCCCAGGGGAGATACGCAGTATTTT; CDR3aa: CASSYLGGPRGDTQYF
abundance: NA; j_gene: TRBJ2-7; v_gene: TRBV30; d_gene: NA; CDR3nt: TGTGCCTGGAGTGTAGGCGGAGGGTCCTACGAGCAGTACTTC; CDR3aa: CAWSVGGGSYEQYF
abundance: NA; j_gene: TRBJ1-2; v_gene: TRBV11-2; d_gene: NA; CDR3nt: TGTGCCAGCAGCCATTTTAACTATGGCTACACCTTC; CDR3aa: CASSHFNYGYTF
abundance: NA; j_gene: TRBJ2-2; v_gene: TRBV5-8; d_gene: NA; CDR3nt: TGTGCCAGCAGCTTTAGACAGGTGAACACCGGGGAGCTGTTTTTT; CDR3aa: CASSFRQVNTGELFF
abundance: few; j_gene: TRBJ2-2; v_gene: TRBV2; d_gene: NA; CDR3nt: TGTGCCAGCAGTCTCCGTGCGGGGGCCGACGGGGAGCTGTTTTTT; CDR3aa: CASSLRAGADGELFF
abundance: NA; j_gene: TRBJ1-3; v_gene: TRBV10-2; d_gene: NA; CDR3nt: TGCGCCAGCAGGGAAAGGGGCACCGGAAACACCATATATTTT; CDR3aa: CASRERGTGNTIYF
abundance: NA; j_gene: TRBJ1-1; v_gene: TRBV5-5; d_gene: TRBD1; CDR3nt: TGTGCCAGCAGCGCCGACAGGGAAGGGCCTGAAGCTTTCTTT; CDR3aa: CASSADREGPEAFF
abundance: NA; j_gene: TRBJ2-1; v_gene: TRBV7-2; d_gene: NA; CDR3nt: TGTGCCAGCAGCTTAGGGGGGGGCGTTGGGGGCAATGAGCAGTTCTTC; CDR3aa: CASSLGGGVGGNEQFF
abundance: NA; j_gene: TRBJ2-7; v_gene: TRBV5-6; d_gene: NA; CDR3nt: TGTGCCAGCAGCCTAACGGGAAACTACGAGCAGTACTTC; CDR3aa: CASSLTGNYEQYF
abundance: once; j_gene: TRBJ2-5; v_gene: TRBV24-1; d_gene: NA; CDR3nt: TGTGCCACCAGTGACCTCGGGGAGACCCAGTACTTC; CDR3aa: CATSDLGETQYF
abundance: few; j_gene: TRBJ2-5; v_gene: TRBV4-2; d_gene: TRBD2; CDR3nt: TGTGCCAGCAGCCAGGGGACTAGCGGATTCCAAGAGACCCAGTACTTC; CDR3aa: CASSQGTSGFQETQYF
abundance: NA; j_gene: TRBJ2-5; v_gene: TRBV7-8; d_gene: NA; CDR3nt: TGTGCCAACGGACACTCAACTAACTTCCGGGGACTAGAGACCCAGTACTTC; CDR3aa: CANGHSTNFRGLETQYF
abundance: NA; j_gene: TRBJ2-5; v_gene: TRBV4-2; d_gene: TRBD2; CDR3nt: TGTGCCAGCAGCCAAGGACTAGCGGGGGGGCTTGAGACCCAGTACTTC; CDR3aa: CASSQGLAGGLETQYF
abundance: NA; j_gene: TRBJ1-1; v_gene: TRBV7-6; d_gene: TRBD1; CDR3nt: TGTGCCAGCAGCTCCTCAGGGGGCTCGGGCACTGAAGCTTTCTTT; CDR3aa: CASSSSGGSGTEAFF
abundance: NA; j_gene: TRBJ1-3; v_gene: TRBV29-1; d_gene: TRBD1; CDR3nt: TGCAGCGTTGAAGAGCCGACAGGGCTTCGTGACACCATATATTTT; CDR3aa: CSVEEPTGLRDTIYF
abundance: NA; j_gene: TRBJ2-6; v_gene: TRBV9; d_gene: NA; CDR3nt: TGTGCCAGCAGCCCAAGACAGAGCTCTGGGGCCAACGTCCTGACTTTC; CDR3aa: CASSPRQSSGANVLTF
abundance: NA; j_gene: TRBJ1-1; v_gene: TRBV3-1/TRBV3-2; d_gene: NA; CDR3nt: TGTGCCAGCAGCCATAACAGGGACACTGAAGCTTTCTTT; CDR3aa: CASSHNRDTEAFF
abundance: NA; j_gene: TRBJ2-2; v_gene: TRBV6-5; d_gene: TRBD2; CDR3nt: TGTGCCAGCAGTCTAGCGGGGGCGGAAGCCGGGGAGCTGTTTTTT; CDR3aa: CASSLAGAEAGELFF
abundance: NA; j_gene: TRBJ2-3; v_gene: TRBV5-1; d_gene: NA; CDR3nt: TGCGCCAGCAGCTTGGAGGGGACACTCTATAGCACAGATACGCAGTATTTT; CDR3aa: CASSLEGTLYSTDTQYF
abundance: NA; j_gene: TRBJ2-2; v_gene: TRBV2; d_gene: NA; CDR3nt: TGTGCCAGCGGGAGGACCGGGGAGCTGTTTTTT; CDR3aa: CASGRTGELFF
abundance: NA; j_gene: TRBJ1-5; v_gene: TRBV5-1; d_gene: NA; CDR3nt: TGCGCCAGCAGCTTGAGCCTGTACAGCAACAATCAGCCCCAGCATTTT; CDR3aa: CASSLSLYSNNQPQHF
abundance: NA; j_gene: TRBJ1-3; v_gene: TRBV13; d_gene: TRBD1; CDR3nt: TGTGCCAGCAGAAGACAGGGGGGAAACACCATATATTTT; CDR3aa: CASRRQGGNTIYF
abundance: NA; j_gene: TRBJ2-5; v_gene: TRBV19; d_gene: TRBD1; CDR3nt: TGTGCCAGTAGTATAGGGACAGGGGGTACCCAGTACTTC; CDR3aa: CASSIGTGGTQYF
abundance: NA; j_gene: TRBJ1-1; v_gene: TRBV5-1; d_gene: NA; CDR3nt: TGCGCCAGCAGCTTGACACAAAACACTGAAGCTTTCTTT; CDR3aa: CASSLTQNTEAFF
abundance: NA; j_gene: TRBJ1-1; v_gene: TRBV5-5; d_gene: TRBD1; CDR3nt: TGTGCCAGCAGCTTGGGACAGGGGGCGACAACTGAAGCTTTCTTT; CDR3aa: CASSLGQGATTEAFF